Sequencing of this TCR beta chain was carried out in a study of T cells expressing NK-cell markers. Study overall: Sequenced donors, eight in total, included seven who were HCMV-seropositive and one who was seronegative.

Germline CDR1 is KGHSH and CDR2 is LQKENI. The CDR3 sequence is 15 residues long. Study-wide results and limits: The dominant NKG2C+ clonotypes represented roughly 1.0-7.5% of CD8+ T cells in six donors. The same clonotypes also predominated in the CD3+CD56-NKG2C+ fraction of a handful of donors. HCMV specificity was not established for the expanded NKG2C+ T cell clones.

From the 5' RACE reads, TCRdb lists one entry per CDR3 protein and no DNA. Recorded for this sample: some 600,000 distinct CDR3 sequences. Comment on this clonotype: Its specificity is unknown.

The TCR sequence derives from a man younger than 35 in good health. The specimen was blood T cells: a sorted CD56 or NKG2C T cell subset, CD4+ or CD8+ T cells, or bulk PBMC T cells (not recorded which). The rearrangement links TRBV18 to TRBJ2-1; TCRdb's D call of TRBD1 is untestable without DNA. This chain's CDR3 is CASSPRRDPRDEQFF.